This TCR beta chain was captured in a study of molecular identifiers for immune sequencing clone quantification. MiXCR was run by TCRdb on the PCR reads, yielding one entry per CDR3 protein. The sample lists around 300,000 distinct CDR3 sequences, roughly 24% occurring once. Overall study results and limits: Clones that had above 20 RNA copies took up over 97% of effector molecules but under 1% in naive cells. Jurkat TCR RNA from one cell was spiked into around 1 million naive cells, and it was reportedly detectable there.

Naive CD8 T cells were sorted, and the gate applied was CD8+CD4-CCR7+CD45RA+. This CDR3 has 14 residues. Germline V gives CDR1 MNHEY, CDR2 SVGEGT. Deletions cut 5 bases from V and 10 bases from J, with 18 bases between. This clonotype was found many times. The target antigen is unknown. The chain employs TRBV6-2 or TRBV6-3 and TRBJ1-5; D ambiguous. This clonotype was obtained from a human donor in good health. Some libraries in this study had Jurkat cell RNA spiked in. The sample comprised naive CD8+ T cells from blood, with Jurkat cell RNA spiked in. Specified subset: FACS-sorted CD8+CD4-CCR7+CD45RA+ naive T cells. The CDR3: CASSPISGAFPQHF. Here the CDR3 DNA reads TGTGCCAGCAGTCCCATCTCAGGCGCCTTTCCCCAGCATTTT.